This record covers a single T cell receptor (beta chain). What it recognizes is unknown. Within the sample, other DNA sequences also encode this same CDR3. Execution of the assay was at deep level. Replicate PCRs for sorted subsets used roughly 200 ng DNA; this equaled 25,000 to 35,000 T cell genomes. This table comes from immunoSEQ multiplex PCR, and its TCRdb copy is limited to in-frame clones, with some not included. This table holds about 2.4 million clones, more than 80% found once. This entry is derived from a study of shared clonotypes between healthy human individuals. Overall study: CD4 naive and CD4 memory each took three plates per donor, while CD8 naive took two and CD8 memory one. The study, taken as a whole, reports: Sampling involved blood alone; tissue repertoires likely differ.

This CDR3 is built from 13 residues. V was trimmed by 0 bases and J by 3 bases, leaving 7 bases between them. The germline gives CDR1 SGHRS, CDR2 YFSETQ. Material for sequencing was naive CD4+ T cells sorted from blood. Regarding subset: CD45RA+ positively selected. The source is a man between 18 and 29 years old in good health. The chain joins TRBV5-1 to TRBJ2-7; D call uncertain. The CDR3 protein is CASSLASGYEQYF. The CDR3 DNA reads TGCGCCAGCAGCTTGGCCTCCGGCTACGAGCAGTACTTC.